The source of this T cell receptor (beta chain) is a study of pediatric ulcerative colitis. Samples were sequenced at Survey level, maximum 500,000 reads. TCRdb keeps only in-frame clones here, not all; method: immunoSEQ multiplex PCR. The table includes more than 40,000 clones, 60% to 85% detected once. The ends were cut back, 0 bases at V and 3 bases at J, with 0 bases in the middle. CDR3 size: 13 residues. CDR1 and CDR2 from the germline V gene are MNHEY and SVGAGI. One to two pinch biopsies were taken from the rectum during colonoscopy. The TCR originated in a girl under 18 with moderate ulcerative colitis. The chain couples TRBV6-5 to TRBJ2-6; D ambiguous. Sequences were obtained from gut tissue. The CDR3 DNA reads TGTGCCAGCAGTTACTCTGGGGCCAACGTCCTGACTTTC. This gives the protein CASSYSGANVLTF.